The entry that follows covers one T cell receptor beta chain sequence. Its antigen is as yet unknown. Profiling relied on immunoSEQ multiplex PCR, and the TCRdb table lists in-frame clones only, not all of them. The sample has about 700,000 clones; around 72% are singletons. The CDR3 totals 14 residues. V gave up 0 bases and J gave up 7 bases; unmatched junction bases: 3. The germline V gene encodes CDR1 SGHDT and CDR2 YYEEEE. This sample was included in a study of shared clonotypes between healthy human individuals. General study findings and limits: Richness estimates generally favored naive over memory subsets.

The V and J genes are TRBV5-6 and TRBJ1-5, with TRBD1 matching 8 bases. The receptor's source is a woman in her 30s in good health. Material for sequencing was memory CD4+ T cells sorted from blood. Indicated subset: CD45RA-negative fraction. The CDR3, as DNA: TGTGCCAGCAGCTTGGGAGACAGGGGACAGCCCCAGCATTTT. This translates into CASSLGDRGQPQHF.